The 21 T cell receptor beta chains below all came from one sample that was sequenced in a study of regulatory T cells in long-lasting Graves disease. Noted time point: newly diagnosed GD, antithyroid drugs for less than 3 months. PBMC-derived RNA was used for the TCR library. For TCR beta, libraries came from iRepertoire HTBI primers and Arm-PCR of CDR3 regions. TCRdb re-called the multiplex PCR reads through MiXCR, storing one row per CDR3 protein. The table includes around 480,000 distinct CDR3 sequences, about 16% detected once. The same specimen was also included in a second study, on T cells in Graves' hyperthyroidism and ophthalmopathy.

The specimen was peripheral blood mononuclear cells (PBMCs), collected at new diagnosis, from a patient treated with antithyroid drugs. The receptors derive from a woman aged 35-65 years with Graves disease.

CDR3 sequence reads: CSARGQGGIANEKLFF. CDR3 nucleotide sequence: TGCAGTGCTCGTGGACAGGGGGGGATTGCTAATGAAAAACTGTTTTTT. The V call is TRBV20-1, the J call TRBJ1-4; 10 bases fit TRBD1. Losses at the gene ends were 5 bases for V and 3 bases for J; bases not matched to a gene: 9. Germline lookup yields CDR1 DFQATT and CDR2 SNEGSKA (reference sequence). The CDR3 is 16 residues long.

Notes on this clonotype: A far more abundant clone sits one base away, making this likely a read error. The CDR3 nucleotides are TGTGCCAGCAGTTTCCCGACAGGGAGCTCCTACAATGAGCAGTACTTC. Protein product: CASSFPTGSSYNEQYF. J is TRBJ2-7 and V is TRBV12-3 or TRBV12-4; 7 positions agree with TRBD1. With V trimmed by 3 bases and J by 7 bases, 15 bases remained unmatched. This CDR3 contains 16 residues.

The chain is built from TRBV28 and TRBJ1-5; no firm D call. The CDR3 loop spans 14 amino acids. V was clipped by 3 bases and J by 3 bases, with 9 bases between them. CDR1 is MDHEN, CDR2 SYDVKM, per germline. CDR3 in DNA: TGTGCCAGCAGTTTCGTCGTTGACAATCAGCCCCAGCATTTT. This encodes CASSFVVDNQPQHF. The complete variable domain, with remaining parts taken from reference TRBV28 and TRBJ1-5, reads DVKVTQSSRYLVKRTGEKVFLECVQDMDHENMFWYRQDPGLGLRLIYFSYDVKMKEKGDIPEGYSVSREKKERFSLILESASTNQTSMYLCASSFVVDNQPQHFGDGTRLSIL.

About this clonotype: At one boundary the junction diverges from the germline segment, which might be a read error. The V and J genes are TRBV6-2 or TRBV6-3 and TRBJ2-7; 7 bases line up with TRBD2. CDR1 is MNHEY and CDR2 is SVGEGT in the germline V gene. CDR3 length: 15 amino acids. The CDR3 sequence is CASSYARGETYEQHF. The DNA of the CDR3 is TGTGCCAGCAGTTACGCCCGGGGGGAGACCTACGAGCAGCACTTC.

The chain joins TRBV7-4 to TRBJ1-6; D uncertain. CDR3 length equals 11 residues. CDR1 SGHVT and CDR2 SQSDAQ come from the germline V gene. The V gene lost 6 bases and the J gene lost 13 bases, with 10 bases spanning the gap. CDR3 nucleotides: TGTGCCAGCAGTACCATTGAGCCCCTCCACTTT. Its translation: CASSTIEPLHF.

At least ten counts were recorded for this clonotype. The J gene is TRBJ2-5, the V gene TRBV12-3 or TRBV12-4; a possible D gene is TRBD1 (5 bases). Trimming left V 3 bases short and J 5 bases short, with 13 bases between. The CDR3 is 14 residues long. CDR3 loop: CASSFIPDSETQYF. In nucleotides, the CDR3 is TGTGCCAGCAGTTTTATCCCCGACAGTGAGACCCAGTACTTC.

This clonotype was seen repeatedly, ten times or more. The chain couples TRBV6-1 to TRBJ2-3; the D call may be TRBD1 or TRBD2 (5 bases each). CDR1 is MNHNS and CDR2 is SASEGT in the germline V gene. Trimming took off 6 bases at V and 1 base at J, with 14 bases between the two ends. This CDR3 contains 15 residues. The CDR3 sequence is CASSHPRGGTDTQYF. The CDR3 coding sequence is TGTGCCAGCAGCCACCCTCGAGGGGGCACAGATACGCAGTATTTT.

This rearrangement joins TRBV12-3 or TRBV12-4 to TRBJ1-2; D unclear. V shed 5 bases and J shed 8 bases, with 21 bases lying between them. The CDR3 is 15 residues long. CDR3 sequence reads: CASSPLLNNKKGYTF. The CDR3 coding sequence is TGTGCCAGCAGTCCTCTCCTCAACAACAAAAAAGGCTACACCTTC.

Comments on this clonotype: The conserved phenylalanine or tryptophan normally closing the CDR3 is absent here, so this likely arose from a read error. The chain recombines TRBV20-1 with TRBJ1-2; D ambiguous. This CDR3 spans 14 amino acids. Germline CDR1 DFQATT, CDR2 SNEGSKA (reference sequence). Trimming removed 3 bases from V and 6 bases from J, with 17 bases in between. The CDR3: CSASSLSRVHGYTL. CDR3 coding DNA: TGCAGTGCTAGTTCACTCTCCCGGGTGCATGGCTACACCCTC.

This clonotype was seen a few times. This chain uses TRBV6-2 or TRBV6-3 with TRBJ1-2; D gene ambiguous. Germline values: CDR1 MNHEY, CDR2 SVGEGT. The CDR3 extends over 16 amino acids. V lost 0 bases and J lost 1, with 12 bases in between. CDR3 in amino acids: CASSYSLPSRNYGYTF. CDR3 coding DNA: TGTGCCAGCAGTTACTCGTTGCCCAGCCGTAACTATGGCTACACCTTC.

The chain has TRBV19 and TRBJ1-5; 7 bases line up with TRBD1. Germline assignment: CDR1 LNHDA and CDR2 SQIVND (reference sequence). The CDR3 totals 13 residues. Germline trimming cut 10 bases from V and 4 bases from J; bases unmatched to any gene: 7. CDR3 nucleotide sequence: TGTGCCACACACAGGGGAAGAAATCAGCCCCAGCATTTT. As protein: CATHRGRNQPQHF.

This clonotype was found many times. The V and J genes are TRBV10-3 and TRBJ2-7; possible D gene TRBD2, 5 bases. The V end was cut by 3 bases, the J end by 1 base, with 13 bases between. Germline V gene lookup returns CDR1 ENHRY and CDR2 SYGVKD. The CDR3 spans 15 residues. The DNA of the CDR3 is TGTGCCATCAGTGACAAAGCGGCGAGTTCCTACGAGCAGTACTTC. Encoded protein: CAISDKAASSYEQYF.

J is TRBJ2-1 and V is TRBV20-1; 9 positions match TRBD2. From germline, CDR1 is DFQATT and CDR2 SNEGSKA (reference sequence). The CDR3 has 18 amino acids. The V and J ends lost 0 bases and 10 bases, in that order; junction bases with no gene match: 19. As DNA, the CDR3 is TGCAGTGCTAGAGATCTGGCCCTGGGGGCTAGCGGGGCCAGCGAGCAGTTCTTC. This sequence encodes CSARDLALGASGASEQFF.

This clonotype was counted many times. V gene TRBV5-1 combines with J gene TRBJ1-1; TRBD1 might be the D (5 bases). V was trimmed by 4 bases and J by 3 bases, leaving 19 bases between them. This CDR3 is 16 amino acids long. Germline CDR1 SGHRS, CDR2 YFSETQ. The CDR3 region is CASSPRLVGADTEAFF. The CDR3, as DNA: TGCGCCAGCAGCCCCCGGTTGGTAGGGGCGGACACTGAAGCTTTCTTT.

A remark on this clonotype: Given a much more abundant clone one base away, this may be a read error. The chain links TRBV12-3 or TRBV12-4 to TRBJ1-2; unclear D gene. The CDR3 runs 13 residues. Trimming left V 8 bases short and J 4 bases short, with 14 bases between. The CDR3 DNA sequence: TGTGCCAGCCCCCCCGATGCCCTCTATGGCTACACCTTC. Its translation is CASPPDALYGYTF.

In its sample, this clonotype was seen once. A much more abundant neighbour one base away suggests this may be a read error. The chain carries TRBV7-3 and TRBJ2-1; 8 positions match TRBD2. V dropped 4 bases and J dropped 4; count of bases not matched to a gene: 6. Germline-derived CDR1 and CDR2 are SGHTA and FQGTGA. The CDR3 is 15 residues long. CDR3 loop: CASSSTGGIYNEQFF. CDR3 DNA: TGTGCCAGCAGCTCCACGGGGGGGATTTACAATGAGCAGTTCTTC.

This chain joins TRBV20-1 and TRBJ2-5; the D is unclear. Germline V CDR1 and CDR2: DFQATT, SNEGSKA (reference sequence). V was shortened by 5 bases and J by 0 bases, with 10 bases between the two germline ends. This CDR3 region has 13 residues. As DNA, the CDR3 is TGCAGTGCTCGTCAGGCGAACCAAGAGACCCAGTACTTC. It is translated as CSARQANQETQYF.

This clonotype was seen at least ten times. This chain joins TRBV6-5 and TRBJ1-4, with TRBD1 matching over 8 bases. The V gene end was trimmed by 2 bases and the J gene end by 7 bases; junction bases not matched to a gene: 3. This CDR3 comprises 14 residues. Germline V gene data show CDR1 as MNHEY and CDR2 as SVGAGI. CDR3 residues: CASSYRDRSEKLFF. CDR3 nucleotide sequence: TGTGCCAGCAGTTACCGGGACAGGAGTGAAAAACTGTTTTTT.

This clonotype occurred many times. The chain uses TRBV7-2 and TRBJ2-5; 13 bases align to TRBD2. Trimming at V came to 6 bases and at J to 2 bases, leaving 3 bases not matched to a gene. The germline V gene encodes CDR1 SGHTA and CDR2 FQGNSA. This CDR3 region has 15 residues. The CDR3 DNA sequence: TGTGCCAGCAGTTGGACTAGCGGGGGTCAAGAGACCCAGTACTTC. This gives the protein CASSWTSGGQETQYF.

The chain carries TRBV11-2 and TRBJ2-5; D unresolved. CDR1 SGHAT and CDR2 FQNNGV come from the germline V gene. V lost 6 bases and J 5 bases, leaving 19 bases between the germline ends. CDR3 length equals 15 residues. The CDR3 sequence is CASSDPSRQLETQYF. The CDR3 coding sequence is TGTGCCAGCAGTGACCCAAGCCGGCAGTTGGAGACCCAGTACTTC. Full variable domain (remainder filled in from reference TRBV11-2 and TRBJ2-5): EAGVAQSPRYKIIEKRQSVAFWCNPISGHATLYWYQQILGQGPKLLIQFQNNGVVDDSQLPKDRFSAERLKGVDSTLKIQPAKLEDSAVYLCASSDPSRQLETQYFGPGTRLLVL.

The chain is built from TRBV20-1 and TRBJ2-3, with unresolved D. The V end lost 5 bases, the J end lost 0 bases, and 9 bases lay between the germline ends. Germline-derived CDR1 and CDR2 are DFQATT and SNEGSKA (reference sequence). There are 13 residues in the CDR3. CDR3 sequence reads: CSADGRSTDTQYF. The CDR3 nucleotides are TGCAGTGCTGATGGCCGGAGCACAGATACGCAGTATTTT.